The 12 T cell receptor beta chains below come from one sample, sequenced in a study of regulatory T cells in long-lasting Graves disease. The time point here: newly diagnosed GD, antithyroid drugs for less than 3 months. The authors made the TCR library using RNA they extracted from PBMCs. Relying on iRepertoire HTBI primers and Arm-PCR of CDR3 regions, the team built TCR beta libraries. TCRdb called the multiplex PCR reads again in MiXCR, with one record for every CDR3 protein. The table lists about 520,000 distinct CDR3 sequences, approximately 12% of them singletons. The sample also formed part of further work on T cells in Graves' hyperthyroidism and ophthalmopathy.

The material sequenced was peripheral blood mononuclear cells (PBMCs), taken at new diagnosis, from a patient treated with antithyroid drugs. Every receptor here comes from a woman in her twenties or thirties with Graves disease.

This clonotype was seen repeatedly, ten times or more. The chain has TRBV20-1 and TRBJ2-7; 9 bases align to TRBD2. CDR1 DFQATT and CDR2 SNEGSKA come from the germline V gene (reference sequence). V shed 3 bases and J 3 bases; nucleotides not matched to a gene: 12. CDR3 length: 16 residues. The CDR3 region is CSASRYGGRVDYEQYF. In DNA, the CDR3 is TGCAGTGCTAGCCGATATGGCGGGAGGGTAGACTACGAGCAGTACTTC.

The chain joins TRBV2 to TRBJ2-6; no definite D call. Germline V gives CDR1 SNHLY, CDR2 FYNNEI. Trimming removed 5 bases from V and 0 bases from J, with 17 bases in between. There are 18 residues in the CDR3. The CDR3 DNA sequence: TGTGCCAGCAGTCCCACCAGGAACGAGGCCTCTGGGGCCAACGTCCTGACTTTC. This translates into CASSPTRNEASGANVLTF.

The chain joins TRBV4-3 to TRBJ2-3; 8 bases are a match to TRBD2. V trimming: 5 bases; J trimming: 5 bases; junction bases outside the gene matches: 12. CDR1 and CDR2 (germline): LGHNA, YSLEER. This CDR3 region has 16 residues. CDR3 sequence (DNA): TGCGCCAGCAGCTACCACCCCGGGAGGGGGAAAGATACGCAGTATTTT. As protein: CASSYHPGRGKDTQYF.

The J gene is TRBJ2-3, the V gene TRBV4-1; D is possibly TRBD1 or TRBD2 (5 bases each). Between the trimmed V and J ends, which lost 0 bases and 2 bases, there was a span of 15 bases. CDR3 length equals 17 residues. Germline CDR1 reads MGHRA; CDR2 reads YSYEKL. The CDR3 DNA reads TGCGCCAGCAGCCAAGATCCAACAGGAGCGGCCACAGATACGCAGTATTTT. This translates into CASSQDPTGAATDTQYF.

This clonotype was detected many times. This rearrangement joins TRBV10-3 to TRBJ2-5, with a tentative D call TRBD2 (5 bases). V was shortened by 5 bases and J by 3 bases, with 10 bases between the two germline ends. The CDR3 length is 13 residues. Germline V CDR1 and CDR2: ENHRY, SYGVKD. The CDR3 region is CAISTRNEETQYF. CDR3 sequence (DNA): TGTGCCATCAGTACTAGAAATGAAGAGACCCAGTACTTC.

This clonotype has ten or more counts. The chain uses TRBV5-1 and TRBJ2-7, with 15 bases lining up with TRBD2. J was trimmed by 2 bases and V by 4 bases; bases with no gene match: 4. The CDR3 is 16 residues long. Germline V gene data show CDR1 as SGHRS and CDR2 as YFSETQ. CDR3 protein: CASSRGLAGGTYEQYF. The CDR3 nucleotides are TGCGCCAGCAGCCGGGGACTAGCGGGGGGTACCTACGAGCAGTACTTC.

The rearrangement links TRBV15 to TRBJ2-7; D is unclear. Deletions cut 0 bases from V and 4 bases from J, with 16 bases between. Germline V CDR1 and CDR2: LNHNV, YYDKDF (reference sequence). This CDR3 is built from 16 residues. The CDR3 spells CATSRDLGSLVYEQYF. Here the CDR3 DNA reads TGTGCCACCAGCAGAGATCTTGGCAGCTTGGTTTACGAGCAGTACTTC.

There are a few counts of this clonotype. The CDR3 DNA reads as TGTGCCAGCAGCGCAGAGGGCAATCAGCCCCAGCATTTT. Translating it yields CASSAEGNQPQHF. The chain carries TRBV5-6 and TRBJ1-5; D ambiguous. The CDR3 is made up of 13 amino acids. The germline V gene encodes CDR1 SGHDT and CDR2 YYEEEE. V gave up 4 bases and J gave up 2 bases, with 7 bases separating them.

CDR3 amino acids: CASSYSGVQAEQYF. Here the CDR3 DNA reads TGTGCCAGCAGTTACTCAGGGGTTCAGGCCGAGCAGTACTTC. The V gene is TRBV6-9, the J gene TRBJ2-7, with D possibly matching TRBD1 (6 bases). The CDR3 runs 14 residues. V was cut by 3 bases and J by 6 bases, with 15 bases left in between. CDR1 MNHGY and CDR2 SVAAGI come from the germline V gene.

As regards this clonotype: This may be a read error: a much more frequent sequence differs by one nucleotide. The gene calls are TRBV27 and TRBJ1-4, with 7 bases lining up with TRBD1. The V and J ends lost 7 bases and 10 bases, in that order; junction bases with no gene match: 21. Germline assignment: CDR1 MNHEY and CDR2 SMNVEV (reference sequence). The CDR3 totals 17 residues. The CDR3: CASTFLTGLNGNGKLFF. The CDR3 region has the DNA TGTGCCAGCACCTTTCTGACAGGGTTGAATGGTAACGGAAAACTGTTTTTT.

This clonotype was seen only a few times. The chain uses TRBV6-2 or TRBV6-3 and TRBJ2-1; TRBD2 matches 12 bases. The junction had 6 bases not matched to a gene; V was cut back by 6 bases and J by 6 bases. This CDR3 spans 15 amino acids. Germline V gene lookup returns CDR1 MNHEY and CDR2 SVGEGT. CDR3 sequence (DNA): TGTGCCAGCAGCACCCTAGCGGGAGGGCGCAATGAGCAGTTCTTC. Translating gives CASSTLAGGRNEQFF.

This clonotype was counted ten times or more. The V call is TRBV9, the J call TRBJ1-3; maybe TRBD1 (5 bases). The CDR3 runs 17 residues. Trimming left V 0 bases short and J 2 bases short, with 15 bases between. Germline CDR1 is SGDLS and CDR2 is YYNGEE. Written as DNA, the CDR3 is TGTGCCAGCAGCGTAGCCCCGGGCAGGGCGGCTGGAAACACCATATATTTT. This encodes CASSVAPGRAAGNTIYF.